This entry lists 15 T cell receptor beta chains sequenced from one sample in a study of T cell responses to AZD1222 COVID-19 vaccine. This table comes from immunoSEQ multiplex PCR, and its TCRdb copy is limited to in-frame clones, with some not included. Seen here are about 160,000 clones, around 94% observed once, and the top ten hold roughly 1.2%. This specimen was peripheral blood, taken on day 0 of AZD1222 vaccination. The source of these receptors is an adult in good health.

CDR3 protein: CASSFGRTARYNEQFF. The CDR3 DNA reads TGTGCCAGCAGCTTCGGGCGGACGGCTCGCTACAATGAGCAGTTCTTC. V is TRBV7-9 and J is TRBJ2-1; D gene ambiguous. V dropped 3 bases and J dropped 3 bases, with 15 bases sitting between them. The CDR3 totals 16 residues. CDR1 is SEHNR and CDR2 is FQNEAQ in the germline V gene (reference sequence).

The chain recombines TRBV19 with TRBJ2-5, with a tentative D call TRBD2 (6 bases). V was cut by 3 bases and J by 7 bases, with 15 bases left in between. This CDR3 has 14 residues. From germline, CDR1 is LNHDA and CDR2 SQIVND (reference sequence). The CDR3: CASSIRSGLATQYF. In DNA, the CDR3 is TGTGCCAGTAGTATCCGAAGCGGGTTAGCGACCCAGTACTTC.

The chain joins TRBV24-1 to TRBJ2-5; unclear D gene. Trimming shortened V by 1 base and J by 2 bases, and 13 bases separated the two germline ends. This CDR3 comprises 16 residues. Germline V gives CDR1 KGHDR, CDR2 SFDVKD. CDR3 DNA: TGTGCCACCAGTGATTTACTCGGGCTCAAACAAGAGACCCAGTACTTC. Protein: CATSDLLGLKQETQYF.

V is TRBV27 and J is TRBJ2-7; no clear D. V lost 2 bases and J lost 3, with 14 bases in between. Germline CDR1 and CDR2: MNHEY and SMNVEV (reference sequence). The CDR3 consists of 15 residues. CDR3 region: CASSLRSSTFYEQYV. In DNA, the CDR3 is TGTGCCAGCAGTTTAAGGTCCAGTACCTTCTACGAGCAGTACGTC.

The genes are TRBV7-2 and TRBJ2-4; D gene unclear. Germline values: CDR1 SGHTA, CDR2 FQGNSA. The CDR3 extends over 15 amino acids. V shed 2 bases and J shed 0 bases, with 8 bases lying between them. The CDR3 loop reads CASSLMVVAKNIQYF. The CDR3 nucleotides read TGTGCCAGCAGCTTAATGGTCGTAGCCAAAAACATTCAGTACTTC.

The DNA of the CDR3 is TGCGCCAGCAGCCCATCTCAGACATGGGGTAGGGGAGCTTTCTTT. Translated, it gives CASSPSQTWGRGAFF. The V and J genes are TRBV4-3 and TRBJ1-1, with D perhaps matching TRBD1 (5 bases). Between the trimmed V and J ends, which lost 4 bases and 10 bases, there was a span of 22 bases. The length of the CDR3 is 15 residues. The germline V gene encodes CDR1 LGHNA and CDR2 YSLEER.

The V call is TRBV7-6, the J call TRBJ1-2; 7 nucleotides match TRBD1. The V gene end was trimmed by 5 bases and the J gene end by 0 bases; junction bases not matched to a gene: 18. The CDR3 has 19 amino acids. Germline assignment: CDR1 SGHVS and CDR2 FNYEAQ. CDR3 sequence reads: CASSQRFGQVGRTNYGYTF. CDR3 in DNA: TGTGCCAGCAGCCAACGCTTTGGACAGGTAGGGCGAACTAACTATGGCTACACCTTC.

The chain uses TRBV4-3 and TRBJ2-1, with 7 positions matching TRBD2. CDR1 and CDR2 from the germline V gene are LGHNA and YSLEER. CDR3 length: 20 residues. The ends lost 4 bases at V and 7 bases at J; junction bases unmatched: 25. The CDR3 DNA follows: TGCGCCAGCAGCCCCACCCTGGGGAGGGATGGGGGAGGGGATTGGAATGAGCAGTTCTTC. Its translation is CASSPTLGRDGGGDWNEQFF.

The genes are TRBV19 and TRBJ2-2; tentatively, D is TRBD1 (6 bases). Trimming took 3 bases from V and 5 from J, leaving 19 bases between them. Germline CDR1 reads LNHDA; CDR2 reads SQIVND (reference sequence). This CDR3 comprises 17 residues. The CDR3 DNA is TGTGCCAGTAGTATCTCACTCGCTACAGGGAGAACCGGGGAGCTGTTTTTT. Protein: CASSISLATGRTGELFF.

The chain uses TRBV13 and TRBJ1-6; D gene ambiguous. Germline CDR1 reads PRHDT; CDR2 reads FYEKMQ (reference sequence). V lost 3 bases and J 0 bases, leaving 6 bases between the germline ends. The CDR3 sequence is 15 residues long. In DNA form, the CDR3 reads TGTGCCAGCAGCTTTACGGGCTCCTATAATTCACCCCTCCACTTT. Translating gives CASSFTGSYNSPLHF. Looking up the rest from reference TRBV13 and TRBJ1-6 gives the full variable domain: AAGVIQSPRHLIKEKRETATLKCYPIPRHDTVYWYQQGPGQDPQFLISFYEKMQSDKGSIPDRFSAQQFSDYHSELNMSSLELGDSALYFCASSFTGSYNSPLHFGNGTRLTVT.

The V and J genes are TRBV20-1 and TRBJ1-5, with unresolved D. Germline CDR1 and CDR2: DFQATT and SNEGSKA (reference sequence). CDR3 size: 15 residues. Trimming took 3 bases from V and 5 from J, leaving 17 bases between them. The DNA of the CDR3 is TGCAGTGCTAGTCCATTAATGGGGATCGATCAGCCCCAGCATTTT. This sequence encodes CSASPLMGIDQPQHF.

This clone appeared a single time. CDR3 residues: CASSNSSLKHLLFYEQYV. The CDR3 DNA is TGTGCCAGCAGCAATTCGTCTCTAAAACACCTTCTGTTCTACGAGCAGTACGTC. The chain joins TRBV21-1 to TRBJ2-7. TRBV21-1 is classified as a pseudogene. The CDR3 has 18 amino acids.

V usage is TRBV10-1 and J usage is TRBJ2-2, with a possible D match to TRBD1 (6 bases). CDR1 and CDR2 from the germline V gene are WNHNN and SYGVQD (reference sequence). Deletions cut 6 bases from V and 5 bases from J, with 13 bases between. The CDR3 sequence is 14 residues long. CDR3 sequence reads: CASRPGTRTGELFF. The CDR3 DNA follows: TGCGCCAGCAGACCCGGGACAAGGACCGGGGAGCTGTTTTTT.

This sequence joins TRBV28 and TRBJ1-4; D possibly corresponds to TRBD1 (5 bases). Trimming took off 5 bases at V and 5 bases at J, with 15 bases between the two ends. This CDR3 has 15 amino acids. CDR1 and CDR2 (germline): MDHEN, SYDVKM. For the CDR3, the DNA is TGTGCCAGCAGTGGGTCAGGAGGGGAGAATGAAAAACTGTTTTTT. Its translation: CASSGSGGENEKLFF.

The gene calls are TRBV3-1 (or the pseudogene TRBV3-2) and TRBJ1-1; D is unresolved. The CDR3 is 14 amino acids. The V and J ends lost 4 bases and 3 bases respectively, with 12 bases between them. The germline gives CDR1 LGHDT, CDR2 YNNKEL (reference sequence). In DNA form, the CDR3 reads TGTGCCAGCAGCCCCGAACTGAGGGACACTGAAGCTTTCTTT. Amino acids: CASSPELRDTEAFF.